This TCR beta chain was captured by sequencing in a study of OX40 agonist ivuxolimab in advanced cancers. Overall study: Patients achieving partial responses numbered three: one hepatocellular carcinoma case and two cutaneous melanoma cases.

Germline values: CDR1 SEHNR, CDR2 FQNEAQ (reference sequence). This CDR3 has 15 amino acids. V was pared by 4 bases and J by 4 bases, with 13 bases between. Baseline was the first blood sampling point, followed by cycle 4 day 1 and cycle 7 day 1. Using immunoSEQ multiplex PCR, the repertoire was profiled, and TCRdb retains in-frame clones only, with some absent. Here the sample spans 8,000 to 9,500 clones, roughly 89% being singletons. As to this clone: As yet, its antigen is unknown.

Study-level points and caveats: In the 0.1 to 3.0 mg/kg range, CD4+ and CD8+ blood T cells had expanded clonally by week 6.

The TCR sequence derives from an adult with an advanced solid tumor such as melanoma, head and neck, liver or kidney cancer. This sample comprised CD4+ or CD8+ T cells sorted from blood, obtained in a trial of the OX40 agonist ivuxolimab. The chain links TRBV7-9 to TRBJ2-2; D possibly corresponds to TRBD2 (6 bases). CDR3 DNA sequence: TGTGCCAGCAGCTCCCGGAGGGGCGGCACCGGGGAGCTGTTTTTT. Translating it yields CASSSRRGGTGELFF.